Reported below is one TCR beta chain. These data come from a study of shared clonotypes between healthy human individuals. Overall study context: Per donor, three plates held CD4 naive cells, three held CD4 memory, two held CD8 naive and one held CD8 memory.

Deep was the level at which the assay was run. Original data processing: ImmunoSEQ output lacked quality scores and full-length reads, limiting matched filtering. TCRdb's copy holds only in-frame clones and misses some; the assay was immunoSEQ multiplex PCR. V and J calls and clone size follow that table, whereas D and trimming were derived from the DNA. The table records approximately 1,000,000 clones, approximately 80% of them present only once. Trimming left V 6 bases short and J 0 bases short, with 19 bases between. Germline V gene sequence: CDR1 SGHNT, CDR2 YYREEE (reference sequence). The CDR3 runs to 17 residues.

Material: memory CD4+ T cells from PBMCs. The sample's subset: CD45RA-negative fraction. V is TRBV5-4 and J is TRBJ1-3, with a tentative D call TRBD1 (6 bases). This clonotype was obtained from a man between 18 and 29 years old in good health. Some clones in this sample may be carry-over from other donors' samples. This chain's CDR3 is CASNHGQSIDSGNTIYF. The CDR3 DNA reads TGTGCCAGCAACCACGGACAGAGTATCGACTCTGGAAACACCATATATTTT.